The present T cell receptor beta chain was sequenced within a study of T cell changes during pregnancy in multiple sclerosis. The data were produced by immunoSEQ multiplex PCR, yet TCRdb's version contains in-frame clones alone and is incomplete. In the table there are about 79,000 clones, about 90% of which are singletons. This clone was seen a single time. V lost 4 bases, J lost 4 bases, and 2 bases stayed unmatched. CDR1 and CDR2 (germline): MDHEN, SYDVKM. The CDR3 extends over 15 amino acids. The sequence was collected from a female donor with multiple sclerosis, enrolled in a pregnancy study. The sequencing used CD4+ T cells from peripheral blood mononuclear cells, collected in the second trimester of pregnancy. This chain uses TRBV28 with TRBJ1-4; 11 bases match TRBD1. Here the CDR3 DNA reads TGTGCCAGCAGTTGGACAGGGGGCGGTAATGAAAAACTGTTTTTT. Its translation: CASSWTGGGNEKLFF.